This T cell receptor (beta chain) was documented in a study of Ad26.COV2.S vaccination and SARS-CoV-2 variants. About the study: Each vaccinee took Ad26.COV2.S intramuscularly, once or twice 56 days apart. Study-level results: Reported post-vaccination CD8+ and CD4+ T cell responses to spike showed substantial breadth. Using TCR breadth and depth analyses may have led to underestimated total T cell responses.

Unmatched junction bases numbered 2, after V lost 0 bases and J lost 2 bases. The CDR3 covers 15 residues. Per the germline V gene, CDR1 is SGHTA and CDR2 is FQGNSA. On this clone itself: Its antigen is unidentified.

TCRdb's table, derived via immunoSEQ multiplex PCR, lists solely in-frame clones and lacks some. The data hold hundreds of thousands of clones, with around 90% observed a single time. Sample treatment: approximately 18 received Ad26.COV2.S at low or high dose, single or two shots; about 5 received placebo; per-sample allocation not given. Day 63 following the first vaccine or placebo injection was when the samples were taken. The input for sequencing was peripheral blood, taken in a trial of Ad26.COV2.S vaccine versus placebo. The receptor was isolated from a person between 18 and 60 years old who received the Ad26.COV2.S COVID-19 vaccine or a placebo. The chain recombines TRBV7-2 with TRBJ2-3; TRBD2 matches at 7 bases. CDR3: CASSLAGGVTDTQYF. As DNA, the CDR3 is TGTGCCAGCAGCTTAGCGGGGGGGGTCACAGATACGCAGTATTTT. The full variable domain, in which reference TRBV7-2 and TRBJ2-3 provide the parts outside the CDR3, is GAGVSQSPSNKVTEKGKDVELRCDPISGHTALYWYRQSLGQGLEFLIYFQGNSAPDKSGLPSDRFSAERTGGSVSTLTIQRTQQEDSAVYLCASSLAGGVTDTQYFGPGTRLTVL.